This TCR beta chain was identified in a study of radiotherapy plus CTLA-4 blockade in lung cancer. Turning to the study itself: Objective responses occurred in 15% to 20% of patients; about 31% had disease control.

On this clone: What it recognizes is unknown.

Study-level findings and limits: There was expansion of tumor-derived TCR clones in blood after radiotherapy plus ipilimumab. Among reported predictors of response, early blood T cell clone dynamics with interferon-beta performed best.

Libraries were prepared by immunoSEQ multiplex PCR; TCRdb keeps only in-frame clonotypes and omits some of them. This table has approximately 37,000 clones, 65% to 75% appearing once. The source was peripheral blood, collected from a patient treated with radiotherapy plus ipilimumab. The receptor's source is a human donor with non-small cell lung cancer who had stable disease on radiotherapy plus ipilimumab.

DNA of the CDR3: TGTGCCAGCAGCTTTGGGTCAGGGTACGGCTCAGATACGCAGTATTTT. Amino acids: CASSFGSGYGSDTQYF. J is TRBJ2-3 and V is TRBV7-3; weak D call: TRBD1 (5 bases). The CDR3 is 16 amino acids. V lost 3 bases, J lost 4 bases, and 17 bases lay in between. Germline V gene sequence: CDR1 SGHTA, CDR2 FQGTGA.